This T cell receptor (beta chain) was sequenced for a study of blood T cell repertoires in COVID-19. Turning to the study itself: The United States, Italy and Spain were the sources of the acute and convalescent COVID-19 samples. PBMCs, B-cell-depleted T cells, or T cells were the source of the cDNA or gDNA that made up the material.

Original data processing: Estimation of nucleated cell counts was performed using reference gene primer amplification. TCRdb's table, derived via immunoSEQ multiplex PCR, lists solely in-frame clones and lacks some. V, J and clone size are those of that table, while D and trimming were read from the DNA. In the table there are over 200,000 clones, over 70% of which are singletons. Per germline, CDR1 LNHNV and CDR2 YYDKDF (reference sequence). The CDR3 spans 23 residues. J was trimmed by 2 bases and V by 0 bases; bases with no gene match: 22. The rearrangement links TRBV15 to TRBJ2-2; 9 bases line up with TRBD1. Sequenced: peripheral blood. The TCR originated in a woman in her forties or fifties with acute or convalescent COVID-19. The CDR3 sequence: CATSRDRDRAAGTTEYNTGELFF. DNA of the CDR3: TGTGCCACCAGCAGAGATAGGGACAGGGCCGCCGGGACTACGGAATATAACACCGGGGAGCTGTTTTTT.